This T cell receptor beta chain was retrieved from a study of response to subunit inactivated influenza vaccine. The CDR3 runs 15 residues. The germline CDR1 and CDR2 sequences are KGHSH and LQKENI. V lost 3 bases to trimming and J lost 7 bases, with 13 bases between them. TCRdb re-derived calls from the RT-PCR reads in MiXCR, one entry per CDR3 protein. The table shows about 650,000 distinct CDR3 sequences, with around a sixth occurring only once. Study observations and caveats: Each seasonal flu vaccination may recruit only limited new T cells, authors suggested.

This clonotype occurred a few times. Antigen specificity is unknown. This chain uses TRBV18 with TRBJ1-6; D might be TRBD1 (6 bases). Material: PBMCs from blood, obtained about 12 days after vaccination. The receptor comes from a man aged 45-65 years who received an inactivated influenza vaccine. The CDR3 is CASSPPGTPNSPLHF. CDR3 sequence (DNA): TGTGCCAGCTCACCGCCCGGGACACCAAATTCACCCCTCCACTTT.